This TCR beta chain was retrieved from a study of T cell responses to AZD1222 COVID-19 vaccine. J gave up 6 bases and V 11 bases, and 12 bases lay outside the gene matches. The CDR3 extends over 14 amino acids. The germline V gene has CDR1 ENHRY and CDR2 SYGVKD. Only in-frame clones appear in the TCRdb table, and some are missing; sequencing was by immunoSEQ multiplex PCR. The sample lists approximately 150,000 clones, about 91% seen once, with around 1% in the top ten. The rearrangement links TRBV10-3 to TRBJ2-2, with 7 bases matching TRBD2. The sample here was peripheral blood, taken 28 days after the second AZD1222 dose. This receptor was identified in an adult who received the AZD1222 COVID-19 vaccine. The CDR3 reads CAANREDASGELFF. CDR3 nucleotides: TGTGCCGCGAATCGGGAGGACGCGTCCGGGGAGCTGTTTTTT.